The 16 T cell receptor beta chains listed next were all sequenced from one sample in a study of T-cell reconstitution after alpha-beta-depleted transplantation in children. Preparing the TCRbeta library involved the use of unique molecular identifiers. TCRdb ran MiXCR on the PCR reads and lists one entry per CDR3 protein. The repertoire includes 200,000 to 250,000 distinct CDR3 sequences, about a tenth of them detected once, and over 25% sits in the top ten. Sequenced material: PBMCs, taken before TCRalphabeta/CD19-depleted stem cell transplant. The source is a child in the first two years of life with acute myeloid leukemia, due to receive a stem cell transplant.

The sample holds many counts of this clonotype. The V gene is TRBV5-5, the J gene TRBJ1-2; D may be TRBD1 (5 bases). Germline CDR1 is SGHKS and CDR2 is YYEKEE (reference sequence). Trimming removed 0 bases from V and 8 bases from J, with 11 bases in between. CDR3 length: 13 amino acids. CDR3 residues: CASSLGERDGYTF. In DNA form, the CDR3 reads TGTGCCAGCAGCTTGGGGGAGAGGGACGGCTACACCTTC.

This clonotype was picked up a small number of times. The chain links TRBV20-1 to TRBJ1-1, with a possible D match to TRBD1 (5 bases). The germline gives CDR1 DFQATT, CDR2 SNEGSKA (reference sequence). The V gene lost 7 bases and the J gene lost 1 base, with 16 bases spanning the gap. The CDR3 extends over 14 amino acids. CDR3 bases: TGCAGTGAATCGATGTCAGGGACGAACACTGAAGCTTTCTTT. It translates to CSESMSGTNTEAFF.

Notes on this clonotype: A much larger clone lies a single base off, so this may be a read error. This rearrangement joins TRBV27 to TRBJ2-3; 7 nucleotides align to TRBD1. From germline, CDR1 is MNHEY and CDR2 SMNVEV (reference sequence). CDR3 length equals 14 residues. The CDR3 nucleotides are TGTGCCAGCAGTATTCAAACAGGGGCAGATACGCCGTATTTT. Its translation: CASSIQTGADTPYF.

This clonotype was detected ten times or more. CDR3 sequence (DNA): TGTGCCAGCAGCGTAGTTGACAGCGGCACAGATACGCAGTATTTT. Its translation: CASSVVDSGTDTQYF. The V call is TRBV9, the J call TRBJ2-3; D may be TRBD1 (5 bases). Germline V CDR1 and CDR2: SGDLS, YYNGEE. The CDR3 extends over 15 amino acids. Trimming cost V 0 bases and J 1 base, with 9 bases left between them.

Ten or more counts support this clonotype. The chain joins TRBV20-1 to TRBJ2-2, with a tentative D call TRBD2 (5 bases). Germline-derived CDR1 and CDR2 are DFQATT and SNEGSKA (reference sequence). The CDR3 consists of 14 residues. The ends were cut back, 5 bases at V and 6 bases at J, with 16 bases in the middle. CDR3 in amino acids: CSAPSRVGAGELFF. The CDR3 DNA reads TGCAGTGCTCCCAGTCGGGTCGGGGCCGGGGAGCTGTTTTTT.

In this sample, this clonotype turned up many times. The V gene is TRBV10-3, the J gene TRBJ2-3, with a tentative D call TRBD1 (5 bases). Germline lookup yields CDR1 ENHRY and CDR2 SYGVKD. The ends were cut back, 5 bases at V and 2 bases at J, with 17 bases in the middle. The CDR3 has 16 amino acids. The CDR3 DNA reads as TGTGCCATCAGTAGACAGTCTCTAACGAACACAGATACGCAGTATTTT. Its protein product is CAISRQSLTNTDTQYF.

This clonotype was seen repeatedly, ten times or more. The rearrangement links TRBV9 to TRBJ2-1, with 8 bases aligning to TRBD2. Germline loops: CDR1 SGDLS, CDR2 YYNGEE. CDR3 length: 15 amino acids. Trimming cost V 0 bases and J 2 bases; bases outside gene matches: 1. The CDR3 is CASSVAGGPYNEQFF. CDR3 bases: TGTGCCAGCAGCGTAGCGGGAGGGCCCTACAATGAGCAGTTCTTC.

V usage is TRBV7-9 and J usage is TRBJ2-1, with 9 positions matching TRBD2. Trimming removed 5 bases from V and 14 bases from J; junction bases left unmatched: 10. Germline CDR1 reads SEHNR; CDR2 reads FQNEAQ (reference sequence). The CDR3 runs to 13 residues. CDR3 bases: TGTGCCAGCAGCCCGGAGGCTCTAGCGGGGAAGTTCTTC. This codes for CASSPEALAGKFF. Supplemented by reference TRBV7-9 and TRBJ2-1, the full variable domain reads DTGVSQNPRHKITKRGQNVTFRCDPISEHNRLYWYRQTLGQGPEFLTYFQNEAQLEKSRLLSDRFSAERPKGSFSTLEIQRTEQGDSAMYLCASSPEALAGKFFGPGTRLTVL.

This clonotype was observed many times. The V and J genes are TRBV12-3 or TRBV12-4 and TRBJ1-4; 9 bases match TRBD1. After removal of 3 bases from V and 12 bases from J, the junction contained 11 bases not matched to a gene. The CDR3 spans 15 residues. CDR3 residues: CASSFQGQGIGQLFF. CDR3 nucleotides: TGTGCCAGCAGTTTTCAGGGACAGGGAATCGGACAACTGTTTTTT.

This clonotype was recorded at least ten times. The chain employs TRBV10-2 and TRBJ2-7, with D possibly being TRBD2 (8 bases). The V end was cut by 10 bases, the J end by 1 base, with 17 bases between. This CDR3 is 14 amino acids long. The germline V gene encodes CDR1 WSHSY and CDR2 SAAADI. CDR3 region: CATRGGTASYEQYF. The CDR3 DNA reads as TGCGCCACCCGGGGGGGGACAGCTTCCTACGAGCAGTACTTC.

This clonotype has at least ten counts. The CDR3 loop is CATSDSPQISYNEQFF. Here the CDR3 DNA reads TGTGCCACCAGTGATTCCCCACAGATATCCTACAATGAGCAGTTCTTC. The J gene is TRBJ2-1, the V gene TRBV24-1, with D unresolved. This CDR3 comprises 16 residues. The V and J ends lost 2 bases and 1 base respectively, with 11 bases between them. CDR1 KGHDR and CDR2 SFDVKD come from the germline V gene.

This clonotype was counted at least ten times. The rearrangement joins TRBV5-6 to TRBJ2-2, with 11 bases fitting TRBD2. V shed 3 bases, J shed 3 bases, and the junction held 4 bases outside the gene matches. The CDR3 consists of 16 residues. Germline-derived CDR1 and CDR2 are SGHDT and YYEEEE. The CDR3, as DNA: TGTGCCAGCAGCTCCATAGCGGGGGGGGACACCGGGGAGCTGTTTTTT. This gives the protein CASSSIAGGDTGELFF. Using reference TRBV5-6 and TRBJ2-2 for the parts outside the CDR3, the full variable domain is DAGVTQSPTHLIKTRGQQVTLRCSPKSGHDTVSWYQQALGQGPQFIFQYYEEEERQRGNFPDRFSGHQFPNYSSELNVNALLLGDSALYLCASSSIAGGDTGELFFGEGSRLTVL.

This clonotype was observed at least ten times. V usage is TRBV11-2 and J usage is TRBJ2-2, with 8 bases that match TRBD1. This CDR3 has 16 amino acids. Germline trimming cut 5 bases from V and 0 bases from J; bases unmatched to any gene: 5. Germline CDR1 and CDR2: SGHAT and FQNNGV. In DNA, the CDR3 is TGTGCCAGCAGCCAGACAGGGGCCGCGAACACCGGGGAGCTGTTTTTT. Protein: CASSQTGAANTGELFF.

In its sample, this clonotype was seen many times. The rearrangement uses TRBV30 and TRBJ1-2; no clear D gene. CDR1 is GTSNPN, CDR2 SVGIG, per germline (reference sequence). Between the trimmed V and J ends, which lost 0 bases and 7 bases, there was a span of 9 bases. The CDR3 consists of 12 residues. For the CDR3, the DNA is TGTGCCTGGAGTGTACCCCTAGGTGGCTACACCTTC. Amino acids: CAWSVPLGGYTF.

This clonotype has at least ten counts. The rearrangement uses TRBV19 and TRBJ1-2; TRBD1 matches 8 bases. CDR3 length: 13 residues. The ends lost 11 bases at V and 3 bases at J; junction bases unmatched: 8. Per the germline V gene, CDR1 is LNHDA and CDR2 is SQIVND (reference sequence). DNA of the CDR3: TGTGCCGGCAGGACAGGGCAAGACTATGGCTACACCTTC. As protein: CAGRTGQDYGYTF.

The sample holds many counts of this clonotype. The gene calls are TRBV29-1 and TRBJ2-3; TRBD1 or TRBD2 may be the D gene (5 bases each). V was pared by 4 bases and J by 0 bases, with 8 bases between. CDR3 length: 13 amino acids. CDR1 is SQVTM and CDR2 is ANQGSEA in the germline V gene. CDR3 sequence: CSVGDGSTDTQYF. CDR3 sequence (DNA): TGCAGCGTTGGGGACGGCAGCACAGATACGCAGTATTTT.